This T cell receptor (beta chain) was identified during a study of Graves' ophthalmopathy and Graves' hyperthyroidism. Broader study findings: From stable hyperthyroidism, ophthalmopathy was separated by a 13-signature model with 87.88% sensitivity and around 79% specificity.

The CDR3 runs to 14 residues. Germline V gives CDR1 SEHNR, CDR2 FQNEAQ (reference sequence). Germline trimming cut 5 bases from V and 3 bases from J; bases unmatched to any gene: 6. Amplification of TCR beta CDR3 regions used RNA transcripts. The first-round RT-PCR employed HTBI primers together with the Qiagen OneStep RT-PCR kit. A multiplex PCR was then performed as the second round. Using its own MiXCR run on the multiplex PCR reads, TCRdb lists one record per CDR3 protein. The repertoire includes 600,000 to 950,000 distinct CDR3 sequences, approximately 40% of them detected once, and roughly 45% sits in the top ten. This clonotype was detected only once. Antigen specificity is unknown.

Sample: peripheral blood. The TCR originated in an adult man with Graves' ophthalmopathy. The chain employs TRBV7-9 and TRBJ2-5; 7 bases line up with TRBD2. CDR3 coding DNA: TGTGCCAGCAGCCCCGAGGGGAGGGAAGAGACCCAGTACTTC. Protein sequence: CASSPEGREETQYF. Based on the CDR3 plus reference TRBV7-9 and TRBJ2-5, the full variable domain is DTGVSQNPRHKITKRGQNVTFRCDPISEHNRLYWYRQTLGQGPEFLTYFQNEAQLEKSRLLSDRFSAERPKGSFSTLEIQRTEQGDSAMYLCASSPEGREETQYFGPGTRLLVL.